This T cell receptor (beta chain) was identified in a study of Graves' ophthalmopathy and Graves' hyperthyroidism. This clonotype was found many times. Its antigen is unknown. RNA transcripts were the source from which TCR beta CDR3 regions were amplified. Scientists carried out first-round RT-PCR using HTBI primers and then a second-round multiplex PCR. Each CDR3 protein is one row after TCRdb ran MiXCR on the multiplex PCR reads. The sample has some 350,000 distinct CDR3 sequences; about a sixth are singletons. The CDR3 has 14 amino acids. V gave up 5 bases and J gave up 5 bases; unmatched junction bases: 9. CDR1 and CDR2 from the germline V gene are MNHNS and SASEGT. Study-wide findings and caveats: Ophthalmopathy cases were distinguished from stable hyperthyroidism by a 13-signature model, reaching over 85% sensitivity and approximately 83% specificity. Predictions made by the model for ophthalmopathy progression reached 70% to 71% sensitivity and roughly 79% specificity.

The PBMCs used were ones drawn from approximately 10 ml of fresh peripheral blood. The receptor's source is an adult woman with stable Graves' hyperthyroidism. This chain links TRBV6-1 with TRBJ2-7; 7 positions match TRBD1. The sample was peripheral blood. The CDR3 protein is CASSKPGQHNEQYF. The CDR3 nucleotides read TGTGCCAGCAGTAAACCGGGACAGCATAACGAGCAGTACTTC.